What follows are 9 T cell receptor beta chains derived from one specimen sequenced in a study of blood T cell repertoires in COVID-19. Sequencing was performed with immunoSEQ multiplex PCR; in TCRdb, only in-frame clones are kept and a portion is missing. The data contain around 150,000 clones, roughly 80% of them singletons. The sample was peripheral blood. Receptors were obtained from a man aged 60-69 years who had recovered from COVID-19.

This chain uses TRBV28 with TRBJ1-3; 10 positions agree with TRBD1. CDR1 and CDR2 from the germline V gene are MDHEN and SYDVKM. Trimming cost V 5 bases and J 3 bases; bases outside gene matches: 4. There are 15 residues in the CDR3. This CDR3 reads CASSPGQGFGNTIYF. CDR3 bases: TGTGCCAGCAGTCCGGGACAGGGGTTTGGAAACACCATATATTTT. The full variable domain, with the rest looked up from reference TRBV28 and TRBJ1-3, is DVKVTQSSRYLVKRTGEKVFLECVQDMDHENMFWYRQDPGLGLRLIYFSYDVKMKEKGDIPEGYSVSREKKERFSLILESASTNQTSMYLCASSPGQGFGNTIYFGEGSWLTVV.

This clone was recorded only once. The rearrangement joins TRBV7-9 to TRBJ2-3, with 8 bases that match TRBD2. Trimming removed 5 bases from V and 3 bases from J; junction bases left unmatched: 7. CDR1 and CDR2 from the germline V gene are SEHNR and FQNEAQ (reference sequence). This CDR3 comprises 15 residues. In DNA form, the CDR3 reads TGTGCCAGCAGCCGACTAGCGAGGAGGACAGATACGCAGTATTTT. The encoded protein is CASSRLARRTDTQYF.

The genes are TRBV6-5 and TRBJ1-5; 10 nucleotides line up with TRBD1. The CDR3 has 15 residues. Losses at the gene ends were 2 bases for V and 2 bases for J; bases not matched to a gene: 0. Germline values: CDR1 MNHEY, CDR2 SVGAGI. In DNA, the CDR3 is TGTGCCAGCAGTTACGGGACAGGGGGCAATCAGCCCCAGCATTTT. Encoded protein: CASSYGTGGNQPQHF.

This chain links TRBV7-2 with TRBJ1-2; possibly TRBD1 for D (5 bases). Trimming removed 4 bases from V and 7 bases from J, with 19 bases in between. The CDR3 length is 15 residues. Germline lookup yields CDR1 SGHTA and CDR2 FQGNSA. CDR3 sequence: CASSSNSGAVGGYTF. The CDR3 DNA reads as TGTGCCAGCAGCTCTAACAGCGGGGCGGTCGGTGGCTACACCTTC.

This clone occurred a few times. V gene TRBV12-2 combines with J gene TRBJ2-3; the DNA was not compared with TRBD1, the D call given in the table. TRBV12-2 is shown as a pseudogene. This CDR3 comprises 17 residues. CDR3 residues: CASRLAQRDRATDTQYF. The CDR3, as DNA: TGTGCAAGTCGCTTAGCGCAGAGGGACAGGGCCACAGATACGCAGTATTTT.

This clone was seen just once. This chain links TRBV11-2 with TRBJ2-2; D possibly corresponds to TRBD1 (6 bases). The CDR3 has 15 residues. Germline loops: CDR1 SGHAT, CDR2 FQNNGV. With 5 bases removed from V and 5 bases from J, the gap between germline ends came to 15 bases. The CDR3 sequence is CASSREHQGTGELFF. The CDR3 nucleotides are TGTGCCAGCAGCCGAGAGCACCAGGGGACCGGGGAGCTGTTTTTT.

The gene calls are TRBV24-1 and TRBJ1-1; D gene ambiguous. Trimming removed 6 bases at V and 5 bases at J, with 12 bases between. Germline V CDR1 and CDR2: KGHDR, SFDVKD. The CDR3 extends over 13 amino acids. The CDR3 DNA follows: TGTGCCACCAGTAATAGCATAATGACTGAAGCTTTCTTT. Translation gives CATSNSIMTEAFF.

The V call is TRBV2, the J call TRBJ1-1; no definite D call. CDR3 size: 12 residues. V was shortened by 7 bases and J by 3 bases, with 9 bases between the two germline ends. CDR1 is SNHLY and CDR2 is FYNNEI in the germline V gene. The CDR3: CASIESDTEAFF. CDR3 in DNA: TGTGCCAGCATTGAGTCAGACACTGAAGCTTTCTTT.

The chain links TRBV18 to TRBJ1-2; 10 nucleotides line up with TRBD1. The CDR3 has 15 residues. Losses at the gene ends were 2 bases for V and 2 bases for J; bases not matched to a gene: 2. Germline V CDR1 and CDR2: KGHSH, LQKENI. In DNA form, the CDR3 reads TGTGCCAGCTCACCAGGGACAGGGGTGAACTATGGCTACACCTTC. Encoded protein: CASSPGTGVNYGYTF.